This T cell receptor beta chain was observed in a study of T cells in Graves' hyperthyroidism and ophthalmopathy. Study findings and constraints: Blood also contained most expanded thyroid clonotypes above 0.001.

On this clonotype: What it binds is not known.

Each ophthalmopathy patient scored at least 3 on the Clinical Activity Score and at least 4 on NOSPECS grade, with duration under 3 months. CDR3 size: 16 residues. With 4 bases removed from V and 4 bases from J, the gap between germline ends came to 19 bases. Germline V lookup: CDR1 LGHNA, CDR2 YNFKEQ. Amplified regions were TCR beta CDR3 sequences from RNA transcripts. During a first-round RT-PCR of the TCR CDR3, the HTBI primer set was used. TCRdb re-analysed the multiplex PCR reads in MiXCR, keeping a single row per CDR3 protein. The sample consists of hundreds of thousands of distinct CDR3 sequences, roughly 14% of them appearing once.

The source of this sequence is a woman aged 40-49 years with Graves' ophthalmopathy. This rearrangement joins TRBV4-2 to TRBJ1-1; D gene ambiguous. Source material: blood. The CDR3 loop is CASSPLEGGRGTEAFF. The CDR3 nucleotides are TGTGCCAGCAGCCCACTCGAGGGAGGCCGCGGCACTGAAGCTTTCTTT.